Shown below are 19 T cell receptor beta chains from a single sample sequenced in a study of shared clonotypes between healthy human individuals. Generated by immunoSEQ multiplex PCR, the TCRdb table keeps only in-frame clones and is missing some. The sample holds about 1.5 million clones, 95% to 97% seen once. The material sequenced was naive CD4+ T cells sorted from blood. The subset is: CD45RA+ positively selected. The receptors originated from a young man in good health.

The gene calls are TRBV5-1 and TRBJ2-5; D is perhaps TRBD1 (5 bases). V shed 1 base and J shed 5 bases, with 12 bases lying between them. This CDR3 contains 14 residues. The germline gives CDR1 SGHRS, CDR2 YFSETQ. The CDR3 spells CASSLKGPGETQYF. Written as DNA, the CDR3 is TGCGCCAGCAGCTTGAAGGGGCCCGGCGAGACCCAGTACTTC.

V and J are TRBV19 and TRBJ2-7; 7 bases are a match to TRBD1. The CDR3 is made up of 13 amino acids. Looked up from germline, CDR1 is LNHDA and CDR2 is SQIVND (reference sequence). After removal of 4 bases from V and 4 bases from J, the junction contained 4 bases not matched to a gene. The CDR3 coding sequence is TGTGCCAGTAGTACGGACAGGTTTTACGAGCAGTACTTC. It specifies CASSTDRFYEQYF.

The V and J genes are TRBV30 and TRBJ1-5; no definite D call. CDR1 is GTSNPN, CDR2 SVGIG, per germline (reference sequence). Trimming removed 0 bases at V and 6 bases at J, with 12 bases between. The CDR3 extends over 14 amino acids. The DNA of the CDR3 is TGTGCCTGGAGTGTATCGGCGGGAACTCAGCCCCAGCATTTT. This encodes CAWSVSAGTQPQHF.

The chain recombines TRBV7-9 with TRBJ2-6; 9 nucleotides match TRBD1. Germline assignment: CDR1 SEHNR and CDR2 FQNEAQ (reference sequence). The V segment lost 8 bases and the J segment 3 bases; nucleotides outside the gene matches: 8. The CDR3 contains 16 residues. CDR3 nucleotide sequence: TGTGCCAGCTCACGGGACAGGGTAATTGGGGCCAACGTCCTGACTTTC. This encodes CASSRDRVIGANVLTF.

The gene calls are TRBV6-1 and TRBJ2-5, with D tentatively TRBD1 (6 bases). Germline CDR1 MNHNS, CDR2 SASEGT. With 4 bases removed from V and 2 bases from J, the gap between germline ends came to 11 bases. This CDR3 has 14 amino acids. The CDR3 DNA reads TGTGCCAGCAGTGGAGGCGGACAGCAAGAGACCCAGTACTTC. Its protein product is CASSGGGQQETQYF.

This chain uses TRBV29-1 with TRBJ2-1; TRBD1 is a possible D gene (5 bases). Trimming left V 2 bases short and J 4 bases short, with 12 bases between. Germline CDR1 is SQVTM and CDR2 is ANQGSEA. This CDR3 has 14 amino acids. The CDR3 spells CSVESQGKYNEQFF. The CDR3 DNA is TGCAGCGTTGAAAGTCAGGGAAAATACAATGAGCAGTTCTTC.

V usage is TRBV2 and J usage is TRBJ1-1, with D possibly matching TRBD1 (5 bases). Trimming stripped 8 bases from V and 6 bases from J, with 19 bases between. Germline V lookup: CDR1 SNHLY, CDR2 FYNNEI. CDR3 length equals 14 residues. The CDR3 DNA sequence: TGTGCCAGCCAGATGATAATCACAGGCGCTGAAGCTTTCTTT. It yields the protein CASQMIITGAEAFF. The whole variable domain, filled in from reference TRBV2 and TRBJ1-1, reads EPEVTQTPSHQVTQMGQEVILRCVPISNHLYFYWYRQILGQKVEFLVSFYNNEISEKSEIFDDQFSVERPDGSNFTLKIRSTKLEDSAMYFCASQMIITGAEAFFGQGTRLTVV.

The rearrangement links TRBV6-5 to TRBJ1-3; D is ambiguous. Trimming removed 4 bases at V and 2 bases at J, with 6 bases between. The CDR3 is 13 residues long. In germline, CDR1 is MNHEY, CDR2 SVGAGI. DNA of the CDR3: TGTGCCAGCAGTTCCATGGCTGGAAACACCATATATTTT. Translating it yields CASSSMAGNTIYF.

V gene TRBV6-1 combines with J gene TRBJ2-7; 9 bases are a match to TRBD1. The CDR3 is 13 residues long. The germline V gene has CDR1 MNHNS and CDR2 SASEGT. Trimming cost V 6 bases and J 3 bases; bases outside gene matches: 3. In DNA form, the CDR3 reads TGTGCCAGCAGGGGGACAGGGCTCTACGAGCAGTACTTC. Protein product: CASRGTGLYEQYF.

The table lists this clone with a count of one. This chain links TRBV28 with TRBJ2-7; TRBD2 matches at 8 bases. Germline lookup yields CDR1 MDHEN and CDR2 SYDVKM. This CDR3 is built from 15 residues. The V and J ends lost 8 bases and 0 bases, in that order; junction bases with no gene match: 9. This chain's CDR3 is CASLGLSGASYEQYF. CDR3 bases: TGTGCCAGCCTAGGGCTTAGCGGGGCCTCCTACGAGCAGTACTTC.

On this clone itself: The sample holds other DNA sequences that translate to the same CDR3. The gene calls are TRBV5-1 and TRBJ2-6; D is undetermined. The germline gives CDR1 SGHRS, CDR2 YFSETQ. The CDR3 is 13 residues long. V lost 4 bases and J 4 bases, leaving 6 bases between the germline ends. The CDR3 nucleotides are TGCGCCAGCAGCCCCACCGGGGCCAACGTCCTGACTTTC. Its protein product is CASSPTGANVLTF.

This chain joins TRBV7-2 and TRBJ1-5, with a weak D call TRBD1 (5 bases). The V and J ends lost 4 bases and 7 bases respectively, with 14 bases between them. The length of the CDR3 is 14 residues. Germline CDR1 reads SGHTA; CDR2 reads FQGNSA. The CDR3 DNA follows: TGTGCCAGCAGCTCTTGGGGGGGAGGACAGCCCCAGCATTTT. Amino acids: CASSSWGGGQPQHF.

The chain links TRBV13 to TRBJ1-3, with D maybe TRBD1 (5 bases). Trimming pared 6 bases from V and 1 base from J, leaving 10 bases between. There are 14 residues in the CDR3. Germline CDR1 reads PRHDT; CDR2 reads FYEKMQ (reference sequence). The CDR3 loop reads CASSSQGSGNTIYF. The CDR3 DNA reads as TGTGCCAGCAGTTCCCAGGGATCTGGAAACACCATATATTTT.

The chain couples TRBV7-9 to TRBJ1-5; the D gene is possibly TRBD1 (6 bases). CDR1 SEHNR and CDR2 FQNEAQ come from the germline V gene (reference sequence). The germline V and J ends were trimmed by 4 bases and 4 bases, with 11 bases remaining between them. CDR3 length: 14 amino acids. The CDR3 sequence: CASSSGGGNQPQHF. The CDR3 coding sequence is TGTGCCAGCAGCTCGGGAGGGGGGAATCAGCCCCAGCATTTT.

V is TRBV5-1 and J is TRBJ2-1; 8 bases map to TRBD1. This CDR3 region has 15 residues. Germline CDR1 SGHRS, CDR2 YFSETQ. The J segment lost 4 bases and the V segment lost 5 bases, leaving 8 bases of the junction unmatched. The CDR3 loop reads CASRATGQEYNEQFF. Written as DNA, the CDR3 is TGCGCCAGCAGGGCCACGGGACAGGAGTACAATGAGCAGTTCTTC.

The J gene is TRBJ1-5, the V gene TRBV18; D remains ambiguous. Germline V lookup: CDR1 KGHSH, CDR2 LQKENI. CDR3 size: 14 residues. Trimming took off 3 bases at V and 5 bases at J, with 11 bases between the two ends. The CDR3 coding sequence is TGTGCCAGCTCACCGGGAGCGGGATATCAGCCCCAGCATTTT. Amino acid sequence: CASSPGAGYQPQHF.

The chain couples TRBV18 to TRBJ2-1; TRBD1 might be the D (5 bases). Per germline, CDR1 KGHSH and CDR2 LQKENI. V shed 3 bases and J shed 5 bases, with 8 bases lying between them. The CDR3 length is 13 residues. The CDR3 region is CASSPDSNNEQFF. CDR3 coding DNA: TGTGCCAGCTCACCCGACAGCAACAATGAGCAGTTCTTC.

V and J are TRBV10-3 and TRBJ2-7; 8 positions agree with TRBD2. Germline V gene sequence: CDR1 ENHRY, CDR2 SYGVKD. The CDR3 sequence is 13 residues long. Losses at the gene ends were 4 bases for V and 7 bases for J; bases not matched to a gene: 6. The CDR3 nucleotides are TGTGCCATCAGTGGCCAGCGGGAGAGGGAGCAGTACTTC. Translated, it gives CAISGQREREQYF.

CDR3 loop: CASKVGLAGSGTQYF. CDR3 nucleotide sequence: TGTGCCAGCAAGGTTGGGCTAGCGGGGTCCGGGACCCAGTACTTC. The chain uses TRBV2 and TRBJ2-5, with TRBD2 matching 9 bases. The CDR3 is 15 amino acids. Germline CDR1 SNHLY, CDR2 FYNNEI. V lost 7 bases, J lost 7 bases, and 13 bases stayed unmatched.